One sample yielded the 22 T cell receptor beta chains listed below, sequenced in a study of Ad26.COV2.S vaccination and SARS-CoV-2 variants. Method: immunoSEQ multiplex PCR; TCRdb's copy keeps in-frame clones and lacks some. The data show 300,000 to 400,000 clones, 92% seen once. The sample was peripheral blood, taken after recovery from COVID-19. The receptors were gathered from a human donor who had recovered from COVID-19.

This rearrangement joins TRBV6-9 to TRBJ2-1; TRBD1 matches at 7 bases. Germline CDR1 MNHGY, CDR2 SVAAGI. CDR3 length equals 12 residues. J lost 7 bases, V lost 7 bases, and 4 bases had no gene match. The CDR3 loop reads CASTPGGNEQFF. The CDR3 DNA follows: TGTGCCAGCACTCCAGGGGGTAATGAGCAGTTCTTC.

The V and J genes are TRBV7-2 and TRBJ2-1, with TRBD2 as a possible D gene (5 bases). V was shortened by 4 bases and J by 7 bases, with 14 bases between the two germline ends. CDR1 and CDR2 from the germline V gene are SGHTA and FQGNSA. CDR3 length: 14 amino acids. CDR3 protein: CASSWSAGWNEQFF. The CDR3 DNA sequence: TGTGCCAGCAGCTGGAGTGCGGGCTGGAATGAGCAGTTCTTC.

V is TRBV4-1 and J is TRBJ1-2; D ambiguous. The V and J ends lost 0 bases and 2 bases respectively, with 7 bases between them. This CDR3 region has 14 residues. Germline loops: CDR1 MGHRA, CDR2 YSYEKL. The CDR3 region has the DNA TGCGCCAGCAGCCAAGAACTGGCCAACTATGGCTACACCTTC. This encodes CASSQELANYGYTF.

The J gene is TRBJ1-4, the V gene TRBV29-1; D is unclear. CDR3 length equals 14 residues. V lost 7 bases to trimming and J lost 4 bases, with 16 bases between them. In germline, CDR1 is SQVTM, CDR2 ANQGSEA. CDR3 DNA: TGCAGCGGCCCGTCCTTCCGTTATAATGAAAAACTGTTTTTT. Protein sequence: CSGPSFRYNEKLFF.

CDR3 DNA: TGTGCCAGCAGCTTTGGTGGACAGGCCAGCTCCTACGAGCAGTACTTC. Protein: CASSFGGQASSYEQYF. The chain joins TRBV11-2 to TRBJ2-7; 7 bases are shared with TRBD1. V was pared by 3 bases and J by 0 bases, with 8 bases of the junction left unmatched. CDR3 size: 16 residues. In germline, CDR1 is SGHAT, CDR2 FQNNGV.

V gene TRBV10-3 combines with J gene TRBJ2-7; D might be TRBD1 or TRBD2, each matching 6 bases. The CDR3 sequence is 13 residues long. CDR1 ENHRY and CDR2 SYGVKD come from the germline V gene. V dropped 4 bases and J dropped 5 bases, with 12 bases sitting between them. The CDR3 loop reads CAISGRGSHEQYF. Here the CDR3 DNA reads TGTGCCATCAGTGGGAGGGGGTCCCACGAGCAGTACTTC.

The rearrangement uses TRBV29-1 and TRBJ2-3, with D tentatively TRBD2 (5 bases). This CDR3 comprises 12 residues. V shed 3 bases and J shed 3 bases, with 7 bases lying between them. Germline V gives CDR1 SQVTM, CDR2 ANQGSEA. CDR3 in DNA: TGCAGCGTTGAGAGGGATACAGATACGCAGTATTTT. It translates to CSVERDTDTQYF.

The chain employs TRBV14 and TRBJ2-7; D might be TRBD1 or TRBD2, each matching 6 bases. CDR1 is SGHDN and CDR2 is FVKESK in the germline V gene. V lost 1 base and J 6 bases, leaving 31 bases between the germline ends. This CDR3 has 20 residues. CDR3 amino acids: CASSQVGLALGRGGGGEQYF. CDR3 bases: TGTGCCAGCAGCCAAGTAGGGCTCGCCTTGGGCAGGGGAGGTGGTGGCGAGCAGTACTTC.

The CDR3 nucleotides read TGCAGCGTTGGGGACAGGGTAGGAACAGATACGCAGTATTTT. Protein product: CSVGDRVGTDTQYF. The V call is TRBV29-1, the J call TRBJ2-3; TRBD1 matches 9 bases. J was trimmed by 3 bases and V by 4 bases; bases with no gene match: 5. From germline, CDR1 is SQVTM and CDR2 ANQGSEA. CDR3 length equals 14 residues.

The rearrangement uses TRBV9 and TRBJ1-2; 10 nucleotides align to TRBD1. CDR1 is SGDLS and CDR2 is YYNGEE in the germline V gene. The CDR3 extends over 16 amino acids. V dropped 0 bases and J dropped 7; count of bases not matched to a gene: 9. CDR3 coding DNA: TGTGCCAGCAGCGTAGTAGGGACAGGGGAATATGGTGGCTACACCTTC. Its translation is CASSVVGTGEYGGYTF.

This CDR3 is CASSSWTSGSSYEQYF. CDR3 nucleotides: TGTGCCAGCAGTTCATGGACTAGCGGCAGCTCCTACGAGCAGTACTTC. The V call is TRBV6-5, the J call TRBJ2-7, with TRBD2 matching over 10 bases. The CDR3 has 16 residues. V trimming: 4 bases; J trimming: 0 bases; junction bases outside the gene matches: 6. Germline loops: CDR1 MNHEY, CDR2 SVGAGI.

This sequence joins TRBV27 and TRBJ2-7; 8 nucleotides match TRBD2. The junction had 9 bases not matched to a gene; V was cut back by 6 bases and J by 2 bases. CDR1 and CDR2 (germline): MNHEY, SMNVEV (reference sequence). This CDR3 is built from 15 residues. This chain's CDR3 is CASSLVPGLAYEQYF. The CDR3 DNA follows: TGTGCCAGCAGCCTCGTCCCGGGACTAGCCTACGAGCAGTACTTC.

The V and J genes are TRBV15 and TRBJ2-1; the D is unclear. The V gene's germline CDR1 is LNHNV and CDR2 YYDKDF (reference sequence). The V end was cut by 3 bases, the J end by 6 bases, with 9 bases between. The CDR3 totals 13 residues. CDR3 residues: CATSSSRGNEQFF. In nucleotides, the CDR3 is TGTGCCACCAGCAGCAGCCGAGGCAATGAGCAGTTCTTC. Full variable domain (rest looked up from reference TRBV15 and TRBJ2-1): DAMVIQNPRYQVTQFGKPVTLSCSQTLNHNVMYWYQQKSSQAPKLLFHYYDKDFNNEADTPDNFQSRRPNTSFCFLDIRSPGLGDTAMYLCATSSSRGNEQFFGPGTRLTVL.

There are a few counts of this clone. This sequence joins TRBV19 and TRBJ2-7; TRBD1 is a possible D gene (5 bases). Germline V gene lookup returns CDR1 LNHDA and CDR2 SQIVND (reference sequence). The V end lost 1 base, the J end lost 5 bases, and 15 bases lay between the germline ends. CDR3 length equals 15 residues. The CDR3 region has the DNA TGTGCCAGTAGTATAGGACAGCTGGGTTCCGACGAGCAGTACTTC. Translating it yields CASSIGQLGSDEQYF.

V usage is TRBV10-2 and J usage is TRBJ1-1; 7 nucleotides agree with TRBD1. The CDR3 is 15 amino acids. CDR1 is WSHSY, CDR2 SAAADI, per germline. The V segment lost 6 bases and the J segment 1 base; nucleotides outside the gene matches: 8. This chain's CDR3 is CASRGTRQGNTEAFF. The CDR3 nucleotides are TGCGCCAGCAGGGGAACCCGACAGGGGAACACTGAAGCTTTCTTT.

This clone occurred once. The rearrangement uses TRBV11-3 and TRBJ2-3; the match to TRBD1 covers 7 bases. Germline V gene data show CDR1 as SGHNT and CDR2 as YENEEA. Trimming took 5 bases from V and 2 from J; bases not matched to a gene: 7. The CDR3 runs to 15 residues. The CDR3 DNA reads TGTGCCAGCAGCGCCGGGACAGCGAACACAGATACGCAGTATTTT. As protein: CASSAGTANTDTQYF.

The V and J genes are TRBV29-1 and TRBJ1-1; perhaps TRBD1 as D (5 bases). Deletions cut 3 bases from V and 11 bases from J, with 13 bases between. The germline V gene encodes CDR1 SQVTM and CDR2 ANQGSEA. This CDR3 is 11 amino acids long. The CDR3 region is CSVDMIGGAFF. The CDR3 region has the DNA TGCAGCGTTGATATGATTGGGGGGGCTTTCTTT.

V and J are TRBV5-1 and TRBJ2-1, with 11 nucleotides matching TRBD2. V dropped 7 bases and J dropped 4; count of bases not matched to a gene: 19. The length of the CDR3 is 19 residues. CDR1 is SGHRS and CDR2 is YFSETQ in the germline V gene. The CDR3 sequence: CASRSPRHLLAGVYNEQFF. CDR3 nucleotides: TGCGCCAGCCGGTCTCCCCGCCATCTACTAGCGGGGGTTTACAATGAGCAGTTCTTC.

This chain uses TRBV5-1 with TRBJ1-4, with TRBD1 as a possible D gene (5 bases). Trimming took 0 bases from V and 2 from J, leaving 8 bases between them. This CDR3 comprises 15 residues. The germline V gene has CDR1 SGHRS and CDR2 YFSETQ. CDR3 nucleotide sequence: TGCGCCAGCAGCTTGGAGGGGACCACTAATGAAAAACTGTTTTTT. Protein: CASSLEGTTNEKLFF.

As to this clone: The sample carries other DNA sequences with the same CDR3. This chain connects TRBV5-1 to TRBJ2-7; 7 bases agree with TRBD2. The germline CDR1 and CDR2 sequences are SGHRS and YFSETQ. CDR3 size: 14 residues. The junction had 2 bases not matched to a gene; V was cut back by 0 bases and J by 2 bases. The CDR3 DNA follows: TGCGCCAGCAGCTTGGCTAGCGGTCCCTACGAGCAGTACTTC. Protein: CASSLASGPYEQYF. Full variable domain (remainder filled in from reference TRBV5-1 and TRBJ2-7): KAGVTQTPRYLIKTRGQQVTLSCSPISGHRSVSWYQQTPGQGLQFLFEYFSETQRNKGNFPGRFSGRQFSNSRSEMNVSTLELGDSALYLCASSLASGPYEQYFGPGTRLTVT.

This clone appeared a few times. V usage is TRBV18 and J usage is TRBJ2-5; TRBD2 matches at 10 bases. This CDR3 comprises 17 residues. With 2 bases clipped from V and 5 bases from J, the junction kept 11 bases outside the gene matches. The germline V gene has CDR1 KGHSH and CDR2 LQKENI. In DNA, the CDR3 is TGTGCCAGCTCACCATCCAGCGGGGGGGCCAAGGGCGAGACCCAGTACTTC. This sequence encodes CASSPSSGGAKGETQYF.

The chain carries TRBV20-1 and TRBJ1-2, with D unresolved. Germline loops: CDR1 DFQATT, CDR2 SNEGSKA (reference sequence). Between the trimmed V and J ends, which lost 3 bases and 4 bases, there was a span of 9 bases. The CDR3 length is 12 residues. The CDR3 here is CSASGSLYGYTF. CDR3 sequence (DNA): TGCAGTGCTAGTGGGTCCCTCTATGGCTACACCTTC.